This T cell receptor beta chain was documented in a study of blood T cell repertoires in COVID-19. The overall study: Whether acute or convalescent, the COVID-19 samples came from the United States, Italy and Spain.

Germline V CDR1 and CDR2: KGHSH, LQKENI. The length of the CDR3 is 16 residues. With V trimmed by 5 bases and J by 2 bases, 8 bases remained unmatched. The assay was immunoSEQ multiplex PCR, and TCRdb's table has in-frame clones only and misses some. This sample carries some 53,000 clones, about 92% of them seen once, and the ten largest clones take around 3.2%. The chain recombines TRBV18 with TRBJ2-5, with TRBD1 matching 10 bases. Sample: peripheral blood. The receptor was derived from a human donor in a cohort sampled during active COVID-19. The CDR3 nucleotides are TGTGCCAGCTCAACGACGACAGGGGGCGGGCAAGAGACCCAGTACTTC. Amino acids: CASSTTTGGGQETQYF.